The TCR beta chain described here comes from a study of early T cells in non-severe SARS-CoV-2 infection. Across the whole study: Chains stayed unpaired after sequencing of bulk RNA from unsorted whole blood. Study results and limitations: In VDJdb matching, anti-spike CD8 responses were favored while private and CD4 specificities went missing.

This clonotype was observed many times. The antigen remains unidentified. Individual cDNA molecules received unique molecular identifiers. Via MiXCR, TCRdb re-called the 5' RACE reads, giving one row per CDR3 protein. The table includes about 56,000 distinct CDR3 sequences, over 9.5% detected once. The CDR3 sequence is 16 residues long. CDR1 is SEHNR and CDR2 is FQNEAQ in the germline V gene (reference sequence). V was clipped by 5 bases and J by 5 bases, with 20 bases between them. The sample consisted of whole blood. This receptor was taken from an adult who was a healthcare worker with PCR-confirmed SARS-CoV-2 infection or an uninfected control (not recorded which). V is TRBV7-9 and J is TRBJ2-3, with D possibly matching TRBD2 (5 bases). The CDR3 is CASSESLPEALDTQYF. The DNA for the CDR3 is TGTGCCAGCAGCGAATCTCTCCCGGAGGCCCTAGATACGCAGTATTTT.